Below, 2 T cell receptor beta chains from the same sample are listed, as sequenced in a study of T-cell memory formation after mild COVID-19. From the 5' RACE reads, TCRdb called clonotypes with MiXCR, one entry per CDR3 protein. The repertoire includes 450,000 to 650,000 distinct CDR3 sequences, approximately 21% of them detected once, and roughly 9.1% sits in the top ten. The sequenced sample consisted of PBMCs or a T cell subset sorted from them (not recorded which). These TCRs come from an adult woman who had mild COVID-19 (a few samples of this study predate the infection). Cell type and time point are not known.

This clonotype has just a few counts. This chain uses TRBV20-1 with TRBJ2-1; weak D call: TRBD2 (6 bases). The CDR3 spans 16 residues. Trimming pared 2 bases from V and 0 bases from J, leaving 14 bases between. CDR1 DFQATT and CDR2 SNEGSKA come from the germline V gene (reference sequence). This chain's CDR3 is CSARSKAGYSYNEQFF. The CDR3 DNA reads as TGCAGTGCTAGATCGAAAGCGGGCTACTCCTACAATGAGCAGTTCTTC.

V gene TRBV30 combines with J gene TRBJ2-5; D is perhaps TRBD1 (6 bases). CDR1 is GTSNPN, CDR2 SVGIG, per germline (reference sequence). The CDR3 is 16 residues long. Deletions cut 1 base from V and 5 bases from J, with 20 bases between. For the CDR3, the DNA is TGTGCCTGGAGTGAATATACCTTCCGGGACAAGGAGACCCAGTACTTC. Amino acid sequence: CAWSEYTFRDKETQYF.